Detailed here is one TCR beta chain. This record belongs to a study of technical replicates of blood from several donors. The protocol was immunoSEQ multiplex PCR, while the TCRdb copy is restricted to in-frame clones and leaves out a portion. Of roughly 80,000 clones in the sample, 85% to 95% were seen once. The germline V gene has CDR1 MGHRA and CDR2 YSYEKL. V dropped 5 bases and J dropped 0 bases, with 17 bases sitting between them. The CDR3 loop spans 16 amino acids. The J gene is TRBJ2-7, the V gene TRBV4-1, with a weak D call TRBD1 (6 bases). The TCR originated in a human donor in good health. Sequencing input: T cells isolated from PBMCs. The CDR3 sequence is CASSEGQLHASYEQYF. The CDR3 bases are TGCGCCAGCAGCGAAGGACAGCTACATGCCTCCTACGAGCAGTACTTC.